Following are 18 T cell receptor beta chains from one sample sequenced in a study of blood T cells in healthy people across ages. Primed by a sample-barcoded 5' primer and a J-beta primer mix, a second PCR proceeded for roughly 6 to 12 cycles. Each CDR3 protein is one row after TCRdb ran MiXCR on the 5' RACE reads. The data contain 600,000 to 1,000,000 distinct CDR3 sequences, about three fifths of them singletons. The sequencing input was blood. Receptors originate from a man aged 25-45 years in good health.

This clonotype has a handful of counts. The chain uses TRBV7-8 and TRBJ2-7, with D uncertain. CDR1 is SGHVS, CDR2 FQNEAQ, per germline. CDR3 length equals 16 residues. The ends were cut back, 3 bases at V and 5 bases at J, with 20 bases in the middle. The CDR3 region is CASSFGVGEYFHEQYF. The CDR3 coding sequence is TGTGCCAGCAGCTTTGGGGTCGGCGAGTACTTCCACGAGCAGTACTTC.

The chain uses TRBV24-1 and TRBJ2-3; the D is unclear. This CDR3 comprises 16 residues. V lost 5 bases to trimming and J lost 1 base, with 15 bases between them. In germline, CDR1 is KGHDR, CDR2 SFDVKD. The CDR3 spells CATSAPAASGTDTQYF. DNA for the CDR3: TGTGCCACCAGTGCCCCAGCAGCGTCTGGCACAGATACGCAGTATTTT.

The chain carries TRBV20-1 and TRBJ2-1; D is unresolved. CDR3 length: 12 residues. V dropped 5 bases and J dropped 7 bases, with 12 bases sitting between them. CDR1 and CDR2 from the germline V gene are DFQATT and SNEGSKA (reference sequence). The CDR3 DNA follows: TGCAGTGCTTCCTCGGGCAGGAATGAGCAGTTCTTC. It translates to CSASSGRNEQFF.

V is TRBV20-1 and J is TRBJ1-2, with 9 bases that match TRBD1. Germline values: CDR1 DFQATT, CDR2 SNEGSKA (reference sequence). The V segment lost 3 bases and the J segment 2 bases; nucleotides outside the gene matches: 7. The CDR3 length is 15 residues. The DNA for the CDR3 is TGCAGTGCTAGGACAGGGGGAACTAACAACTATGGCTACACCTTC. Translating gives CSARTGGTNNYGYTF.

This clonotype was seen just once. The chain couples TRBV12-3 or TRBV12-4 to TRBJ2-1; maybe TRBD2 (5 bases). The CDR3 spans 14 residues. With 2 bases removed from V and 4 bases from J, the gap between germline ends came to 9 bases. Written as DNA, the CDR3 is TGTGCCAGCAGTTTAAAGGGCGGGTACAATGAGCAGTTCTTC. As protein: CASSLKGGYNEQFF.

The chain joins TRBV2 to TRBJ1-6; D uncertain. The CDR3 length is 12 residues. V was shortened by 5 bases and J by 9 bases, with 8 bases between the two germline ends. CDR1 is SNHLY, CDR2 FYNNEI, per germline. The DNA for the CDR3 is TGTGCCAGCAGTCGGCTAATTTCACCCCTCCACTTT. As protein: CASSRLISPLHF.

V gene TRBV4-3 combines with J gene TRBJ2-3; 7 nucleotides match TRBD2. Per the germline V gene, CDR1 is LGHNA and CDR2 is YSLEER. V was pared by 5 bases and J by 10 bases, with 12 bases of the junction left unmatched. The CDR3 has 14 amino acids. In DNA form, the CDR3 reads TGCGCCAGCAGCTGGGAGGGGTCAACCAGTCCGCAGTATTTT. Its protein product is CASSWEGSTSPQYF.

The chain joins TRBV29-1 to TRBJ2-1, with 7 bases that match TRBD1. The CDR3 covers 13 residues. Per germline, CDR1 SQVTM and CDR2 ANQGSEA. Unmatched junction bases numbered 7, after V lost 7 bases and J lost 4 bases. The CDR3 spells CSAKTGTYNEQFF. The CDR3 coding sequence is TGCAGCGCTAAGACAGGGACATACAATGAGCAGTTCTTC.

The V and J genes are TRBV7-2 and TRBJ1-5; D is unresolved. CDR1 is SGHTA and CDR2 is FQGNSA in the germline V gene. The V gene lost 6 bases and the J gene lost 5 bases, with 11 bases spanning the gap. There are 13 residues in the CDR3. The CDR3 coding sequence is TGTGCCAGCAGTGACCAGGCCTATCAGCCCCAGCATTTT. This encodes CASSDQAYQPQHF.

The chain has TRBV7-2 and TRBJ2-5; 7 bases fit TRBD2. The germline V gene has CDR1 SGHTA and CDR2 FQGNSA. V was clipped by 6 bases and J by 4 bases; unmatched bases: 8. This CDR3 region has 14 residues. CDR3 region: CASRIAGEGETQYF. The CDR3 nucleotides are TGTGCCAGCAGGATTGCGGGAGAAGGAGAGACCCAGTACTTC.

The chain carries TRBV18 and TRBJ2-1; no reliable D call. Germline-derived CDR1 and CDR2 are KGHSH and LQKENI. V shed 2 bases and J shed 7 bases, with 12 bases lying between them. The CDR3 has 14 amino acids. CDR3 protein: CASSPELRPNEQFF. The DNA of the CDR3 is TGTGCCAGCTCACCAGAGCTACGGCCGAATGAGCAGTTCTTC.

The DNA of the CDR3 is TGTGCCAGCAGGGTGGGACCGAACTACGAGCAGTACTTC. It translates to CASRVGPNYEQYF. The chain uses TRBV28 and TRBJ2-7; D could derive from TRBD1 or TRBD2 (5 bases each). V lost 6 bases and J 3 bases, leaving 12 bases between the germline ends. CDR3 size: 13 residues. From germline, CDR1 is MDHEN and CDR2 SYDVKM.

The chain combines TRBV27 with TRBJ1-6, with D unresolved. The CDR3 extends over 14 amino acids. The germline gives CDR1 MNHEY, CDR2 SMNVEV (reference sequence). Trimming removed 8 bases from V and 8 bases from J, with 16 bases in between. CDR3 loop: CASGRVNVDSPLHF. The CDR3 coding sequence is TGTGCCAGCGGTAGGGTAAATGTTGATTCACCCCTCCACTTT.

This clonotype came up a few times. V and J are TRBV5-6 and TRBJ1-1, with D uncertain. CDR3 size: 11 residues. Trimming shortened V by 7 bases and J by 4 bases, and 8 bases separated the two germline ends. Germline V lookup: CDR1 SGHDT, CDR2 YYEEEE. CDR3: CASYIITEAFF. The CDR3 nucleotides are TGTGCCAGCTACATCATCACTGAAGCTTTCTTT.

As concerns this clonotype: Germline and junction disagree at one end, which may indicate a read error. The chain employs TRBV7-8 and TRBJ2-3; no definite D call. CDR1 is SGHVS, CDR2 FQNEAQ, per germline. CDR3 length: 13 amino acids. CDR3 protein: CACSPSLGYTQYF. CDR3 nucleotide sequence: TGTGCCTGCAGCCCCTCACTGGGTTATACGCAGTATTTT.

This sequence joins TRBV7-2 and TRBJ2-3; no definite D call. Trimming took 8 bases from V and 3 from J, leaving 18 bases between them. The CDR3 spans 15 residues. CDR1 SGHTA and CDR2 FQGNSA come from the germline V gene. DNA for the CDR3: TGTGCCAGCTCCCCCCAGCAGCAGACTACAGATACGCAGTATTTT. Translating it yields CASSPQQQTTDTQYF.

This clonotype was recorded a few times. This chain joins TRBV21-1 and TRBJ1-5; TRBD1 reflects the table's D call only, with no check against the DNA. TRBV21-1 is marked as a pseudogene. The CDR3 totals 17 residues. The CDR3 DNA reads as TGTGCCAGCAGAAGGACCGGTCGTAATTGGGGGGATCAGCCCCAGCATTTT. Translation gives CASRRTGRNWGDQPQHF.

The chain links TRBV6-1 to TRBJ2-6, with unresolved D. In germline, CDR1 is MNHNS, CDR2 SASEGT. Deletions cut 1 base from V and 0 bases from J, with 4 bases between. CDR3 length: 15 residues. This CDR3 reads CASSEEVSGANVLTF. The DNA of the CDR3 is TGTGCCAGCAGTGAAGAAGTCTCTGGGGCCAACGTCCTGACTTTC.